The 16 T cell receptor beta chains below were found in one sample sequenced in a study of T cells in Graves' hyperthyroidism and ophthalmopathy (dated by TCRdb to between 2018 and 2021). The library was made by multiplex PCR. The data were produced on an Illumina HiSeq 2000. The TCR beta CDR3 regions were amplified from RNA transcripts. A first-round RT-PCR of the TCR CDR3 used the HTBI primer set with the Qiagen OneStep RT-PCR kit. In-frame beta chains were kept once TCRdb had trimmed the public reads at Q25 with fastp and called clones with MiXCR. Every CDR3 protein is listed once, alongside the most common genes and DNA of its rows. The sample table holds a few hundred thousand distinct CDR3 sequences, of which approximately 14% were seen once. Around 7.3% of the sample lies in the top ten. The sample taken for sequencing was blood. Every receptor here comes from a woman between 18 and 29 years old with Graves' hyperthyroidism.

Many counts were recorded for this clonotype. This chain joins TRBV11-2 and TRBJ2-5, with unresolved D. The CDR3 length is 15 residues. V lost 0 bases to trimming and J lost 0 bases, with 8 bases between them. Germline V gene data show CDR1 as SGHAT and CDR2 as FQNNGV. In DNA form, the CDR3 reads TGTGCCAGCAGCTTAGATCCAGACTACCAAGAGACCCAGTACTTC. It translates to CASSLDPDYQETQYF.

This clonotype has at least ten counts. The chain employs TRBV6-1 and TRBJ1-1, with D possibly matching TRBD1 (5 bases). There are 14 residues in the CDR3. V was clipped by 5 bases and J by 1 base, with 11 bases between them. Germline V gives CDR1 MNHNS, CDR2 SASEGT. CDR3 sequence reads: CASSYTGGNTEAFF. The CDR3, as DNA: TGTGCCAGCAGTTACACAGGTGGGAACACTGAAGCTTTCTTT.

This clonotype was seen ten or more times. The gene calls are TRBV12-3 or TRBV12-4 and TRBJ2-7; D not resolved. Trimming cost V 2 bases and J 3 bases, with 8 bases left between them. The CDR3 has 13 residues. CDR3 amino acids: CASSLQRSYEQYF. The CDR3 nucleotides are TGTGCCAGCAGTTTACAACGAAGCTACGAGCAGTACTTC.

Comment on this clonotype: A read error may produce the germline difference seen at one junction end. The chain links TRBV2 to TRBJ2-2; 8 nucleotides line up with TRBD2. Looked up from germline, CDR1 is SNHLY and CDR2 is FYNNEI. The CDR3 is made up of 15 amino acids. The CDR3, as DNA: TGTGCCAGCAAAGTTAAGTTAGCGGGAACCGGGGAGCTGCTTTTT. Protein sequence: CASKVKLAGTGELLF. Full variable domain (missing parts from reference TRBV2 and TRBJ2-2): EPEVTQTPSHQVTQMGQEVILRCVPISNHLYFYWYRQILGQKVEFLVSFYNNEISEKSEIFDDQFSVERPDGSNFTLKIRSTKLEDSAMYFCASKVKLAGTGELLFGEGSRLTVL.

This clonotype was seen ten or more times. The CDR3 region has the DNA TGTGCCAGCAGCGTCCAGGGACACTTTGAAAAACTGTTTTTT. It codes for CASSVQGHFEKLFF. V usage is TRBV9 and J usage is TRBJ1-4; the D gene is possibly TRBD1 (6 bases). The length of the CDR3 is 14 residues. Germline lookup yields CDR1 SGDLS and CDR2 YYNGEE. The V gene lost 2 bases and the J gene lost 7 bases, with 12 bases spanning the gap.

About this clonotype: Just one base apart from a much larger clone, this may be a read error. The V gene is TRBV6-1, the J gene TRBJ2-6; D is ambiguous. V was pared by 11 bases and J by 4 bases, with 15 bases between. The CDR3 is made up of 14 amino acids. Germline V gene data show CDR1 as MNHNS and CDR2 as SASEGT. The CDR3 region is CASYSGFGANVLTF. The CDR3 region has the DNA TGTGCCTCTTACTCGGGTTTCGGGGCCAACGTCCTGACTTTC.

Many counts were recorded for this clonotype. V usage is TRBV20-1 and J usage is TRBJ1-2; TRBD1 might be the D (6 bases). The germline V gene encodes CDR1 DFQATT and CDR2 SNEGSKA (reference sequence). The CDR3 has 13 amino acids. V was clipped by 6 bases and J by 4 bases, with 15 bases between them. Written as DNA, the CDR3 is TGCAGTGCGCAAGGGGGAACTGGCTATGGCTACACCTTC. This codes for CSAQGGTGYGYTF.

The chain employs TRBV15 and TRBJ1-3; D is ambiguous. Germline loops: CDR1 LNHNV, CDR2 YYDKDF (reference sequence). The CDR3 sequence is 16 residues long. Trimming removed 5 bases at V and 0 bases at J, with 14 bases between. The CDR3 coding sequence is TGTGCCACCAGCGCCCGTCATGGGTCCTCTGGAAACACCATATATTTT. Translated: CATSARHGSSGNTIYF.

The table lists this clonotype with many counts. The chain carries TRBV3-1 and TRBJ1-4; 10 positions agree with TRBD1. J gave up 6 bases and V 5 bases, and 6 bases lay outside the gene matches. The length of the CDR3 is 15 residues. Germline CDR1 reads LGHDT; CDR2 reads YNNKEL (reference sequence). Here the CDR3 reads CASSETGGRDEKLFF. Here the CDR3 DNA reads TGTGCCAGCAGCGAGACAGGGGGCAGGGATGAAAAACTGTTTTTT.

Only a few counts were recorded for this clonotype. The chain couples TRBV29-1 to TRBJ1-2, with no clear D. The CDR3 is 16 amino acids. V was cut by 1 base and J by 5 bases, with 20 bases left in between. CDR1 SQVTM and CDR2 ANQGSEA come from the germline V gene. The chain's CDR3 is CSVEGSTAASEYGYTF. For the CDR3, the DNA is TGCAGCGTTGAAGGCTCCACCGCTGCGTCAGAGTATGGCTACACCTTC.

V gene TRBV5-5 combines with J gene TRBJ1-3; the match to TRBD1 covers 8 bases. Trimming removed 3 bases from V and 1 base from J; junction bases left unmatched: 9. The CDR3 extends over 17 amino acids. Germline values: CDR1 SGHKS, CDR2 YYEKEE (reference sequence). CDR3 sequence: CASSSQSDRGSGNTIYF. The DNA of the CDR3 is TGTGCCAGCAGCTCACAATCTGACAGGGGTTCTGGAAACACCATATATTTT.

In this sample, this clonotype turned up many times. The chain links TRBV18 to TRBJ1-3, with D uncertain. Germline V gene sequence: CDR1 KGHSH, CDR2 LQKENI. V lost 0 bases and J 0 bases, leaving 9 bases between the germline ends. The CDR3 length is 16 residues. As DNA, the CDR3 is TGTGCCAGCTCACCACCGGGCCTGAGCTCTGGAAACACCATATATTTT. The encoded protein is CASSPPGLSSGNTIYF.

This clonotype was detected ten times or more. This rearrangement joins TRBV27 to TRBJ2-7; 9 bases map to TRBD1. Trimming at V came to 5 bases and at J to 3 bases, leaving 14 bases not matched to a gene. This CDR3 is 17 amino acids long. Per germline, CDR1 MNHEY and CDR2 SMNVEV (reference sequence). The CDR3, as DNA: TGTGCCAGCAGTCCAACCCCCGGGGACAGGGTAGTCTACGAGCAGTACTTC. This gives the protein CASSPTPGDRVVYEQYF.

The chain employs TRBV6-1 and TRBJ1-4, with D tentatively TRBD1 (5 bases). Per germline, CDR1 MNHNS and CDR2 SASEGT. The CDR3 spans 14 residues. The germline V and J ends were trimmed by 7 bases and 2 bases, with 11 bases remaining between them. The CDR3 sequence is CASTPGSTNEKLFF. The CDR3 bases are TGTGCCAGCACCCCAGGGAGCACTAATGAAAAACTGTTTTTT.

This clonotype was observed many times. This chain links TRBV12-3 or TRBV12-4 with TRBJ1-5; D is undetermined. The V end lost 1 base, the J end lost 3 bases, and 10 bases lay between the germline ends. This CDR3 is 15 amino acids long. The CDR3 DNA is TGTGCCAGCAGTTTAGGGCGCCTCCCCAATCAGCCCCAGCATTTT. Translation: CASSLGRLPNQPQHF.

Of note for this clonotype: In this CDR3 the conserved last residue, phenylalanine or tryptophan, is missing, so a read error is likely. The J gene is TRBJ2-7, the V gene TRBV11-2; D gene unclear. TRBJ2-1 matches the DNA end more closely, so the J call is doubtful. Per germline, CDR1 SGHAT and CDR2 FQNNGV. The CDR3 sequence is 13 residues long. CDR3 loop: CASSLGRIYEQFL. CDR3 in DNA: TGTGCCAGCAGCTTAGGACGGATCTATGAGCAGTTCCTC.